This is a list of T cell receptor beta chains from one sample in a study of blood T cells in healthy people across ages. TCRdb reanalysed the 5' RACE reads using MiXCR and keeps one entry per CDR3 protein. The repertoire holds more than 650,000 distinct CDR3 sequences, with approximately 53% as singletons. The specimen sequenced was blood. These receptors originate from a man aged 80 or over in good health. Both conserved end residues are trimmed from each CDR3. Where a row states a size, it is once, few, many or the class of an expanded clone; other rows omit it.

size | J | V | CDR3
few | TRBJ2-1 | TRBV20-1 | SARLAGGGYNEQF
. | TRBJ2-5 | TRBV24-1 | ATSDSGLAAQETQY
. | TRBJ2-7 | TRBV5-5 | ASTTGTGDYEQY
. | TRBJ2-4 | TRBV7-6 | ASSFGQGTNIQY
. | TRBJ2-5 | TRBV9 | ASSVGPAGDQETQY
few | TRBJ2-3 | TRBV7-2 | ASSLIAGGRADTQY
. | TRBJ1-4 | TRBV2 | ASRKTGTGNEKLF
once | TRBJ2-6 | TRBV19 | ASSLTGASVLT
few | TRBJ1-2 | TRBV6-6 | ASSLGTGVFGYT
. | TRBJ1-1 | TRBV5-1 | ASSLIGGFGETEAF
. | TRBJ2-5 | TRBV12-3/TRBV12-4 | ASSPREDQETQY
few | . | TRBV20-1 | SALDRGAYEQY
. | TRBJ1-4 | TRBV6-2/TRBV6-3 | ASRQTGLNEKLF
. | TRBJ2-1 | TRBV5-5 | ASRPTVRGRYNEQF
. | TRBJ1-4 | TRBV12-3/TRBV12-4 | ASSLGQRFEKLF
few | TRBJ2-4 | TRBV3-1 | ASSQFGVDVREY
. | TRBJ1-1 | TRBV11-3 | ASSLSMNTEAF
. | TRBJ1-1 | TRBV27 | ASSLQEWTEAF
. | . | TRBV12-3/TRBV12-4 | ASSPTRSREQY
. | TRBJ2-6 | TRBV5-6 | ASSLVSVSSGANVLT
. | TRBJ1-2 | TRBV27 | ASSSRRTRANYGYT
. | TRBJ1-5 | TRBV2 | ASSAWTSNQPQH
few | TRBJ2-3 | TRBV6-5 | ASSYAGTGWGDTQY
few | TRBJ1-1 | TRBV5-1 | ASSLDADTINTEAF
. | TRBJ2-2 | TRBV27 | ASSPWGSTGELF
. | TRBJ2-1 | TRBV15 | ATSSIGGLAGYDEQF
few | TRBJ1-2 | TRBV27 | ASSLYGGPSNYGYT
few | TRBJ1-1 | TRBV25-1 | ASSAIGTVNTEAF
. | TRBJ2-3 | TRBV9 | ASSPSSRTDTQY
. | TRBJ1-5 | TRBV19 | ASTPSRAPNQPQH
. | TRBJ2-5 | TRBV18 | ASSPEEKTQY
few | TRBJ2-5 | TRBV5-1 | ASSTASGEETQY
. | TRBJ2-1 | TRBV4-2 | ASSQYRGTSGYNEQF
. | . | TRBV3-1 | ASTTAASGFQETQY
. | TRBJ1-5 | TRBV9 | ASSAGTGSNQPQH
. | TRBJ2-3 | TRBV11-1 | ASSRDPGRGTQY
. | TRBJ2-5 | TRBV7-2 | ASSFALGEQY
few | TRBJ1-2 | TRBV18 | ASSPTGIKNGYT
. | TRBJ2-1 | TRBV14 | ASSQRAASGRTNEQF
. | . | TRBV2 | ASSPGRGAPYEQY
once | TRBJ1-1 | TRBV7-2 | ASSSRAGRTPEAF
. | TRBJ2-3 | TRBV12-3/TRBV12-4 | ASSPRPLRFHRYAY
. | TRBJ2-5 | TRBV12-3/TRBV12-4 | ASSTGQGVLETQY
many | TRBJ2-7 | TRBV29-1 | SVVFQDHSYEQY
. | TRBJ2-3 | TRBV7-2 | ASSDTSGRADTQY
. | TRBJ2-1 | TRBV15 | ATSRPGQGLVPNEQF
. | TRBJ2-3 | TRBV27 | ASSIPGTGGDTQY
. | TRBJ1-1 | TRBV6-2/TRBV6-3 | ATEDRGYTEAF
. | TRBJ2-2 | TRBV28 | ASSLDNRVFRSGELF
. | TRBJ2-1 | TRBV7-2 | ASSYTGVREQF
. | TRBJ1-1 | TRBV6-1 | ASSENWMNTEAF
few | TRBJ2-5 | TRBV20-1 | SARDLLAGEKTQY
few | TRBJ2-5 | TRBV13 | ASSQRDRGWMIEQY
. | TRBJ1-1 | TRBV25-1 | ASSEYRRPGNTEAF
. | TRBJ2-7 | TRBV5-1 | ASSPGLAANNEQY
few | TRBJ2-1 | TRBV20-1 | SARDRLIPNEQF
. | TRBJ2-1 | TRBV7-2 | ASSLATSGRVLYNEQF